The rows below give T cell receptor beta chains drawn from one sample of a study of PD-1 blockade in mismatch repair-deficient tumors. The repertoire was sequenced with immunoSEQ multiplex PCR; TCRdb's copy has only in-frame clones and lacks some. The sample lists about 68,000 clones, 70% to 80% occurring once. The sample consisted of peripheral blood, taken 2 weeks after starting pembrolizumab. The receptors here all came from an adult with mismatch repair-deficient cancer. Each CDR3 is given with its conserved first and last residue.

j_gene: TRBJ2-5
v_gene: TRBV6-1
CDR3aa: CASSPTGEAETQYF

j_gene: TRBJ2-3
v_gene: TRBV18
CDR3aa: CASSPGLEGTDTQYF

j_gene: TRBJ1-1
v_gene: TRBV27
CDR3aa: CASSLGGARSRTEAFF

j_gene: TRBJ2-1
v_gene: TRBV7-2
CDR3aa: CASSRGQRQFYNEQFF

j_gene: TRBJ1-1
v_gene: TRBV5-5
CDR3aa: CASSLGAYTEAFF

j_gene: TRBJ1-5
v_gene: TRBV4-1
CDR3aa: CASSQVTAPRPQHF

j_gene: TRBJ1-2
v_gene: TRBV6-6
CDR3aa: CASSSSPGRGYTF

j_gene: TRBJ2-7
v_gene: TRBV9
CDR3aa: CASSVDHTSEQYF

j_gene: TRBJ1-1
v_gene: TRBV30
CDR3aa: CAWALNTEAFF

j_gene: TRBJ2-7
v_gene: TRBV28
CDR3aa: CASRANRVEHEQYF

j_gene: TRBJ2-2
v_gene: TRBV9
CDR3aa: CASSPGRRDLNTGELFF

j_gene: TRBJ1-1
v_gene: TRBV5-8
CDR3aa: CASAPVAGYTEAFF

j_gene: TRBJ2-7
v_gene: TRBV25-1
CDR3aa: CASSEWGDGGGREQYF

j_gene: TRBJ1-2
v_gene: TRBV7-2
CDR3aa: CASSLVSESYGYTF

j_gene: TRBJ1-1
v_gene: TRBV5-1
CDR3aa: CASSLGGREAFF

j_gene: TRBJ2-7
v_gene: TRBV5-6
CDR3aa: CASSLGREQYF

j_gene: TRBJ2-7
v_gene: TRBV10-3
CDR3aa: CAISPGFVNEQYF

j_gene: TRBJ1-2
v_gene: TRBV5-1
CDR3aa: CASSPGDSYGYTF